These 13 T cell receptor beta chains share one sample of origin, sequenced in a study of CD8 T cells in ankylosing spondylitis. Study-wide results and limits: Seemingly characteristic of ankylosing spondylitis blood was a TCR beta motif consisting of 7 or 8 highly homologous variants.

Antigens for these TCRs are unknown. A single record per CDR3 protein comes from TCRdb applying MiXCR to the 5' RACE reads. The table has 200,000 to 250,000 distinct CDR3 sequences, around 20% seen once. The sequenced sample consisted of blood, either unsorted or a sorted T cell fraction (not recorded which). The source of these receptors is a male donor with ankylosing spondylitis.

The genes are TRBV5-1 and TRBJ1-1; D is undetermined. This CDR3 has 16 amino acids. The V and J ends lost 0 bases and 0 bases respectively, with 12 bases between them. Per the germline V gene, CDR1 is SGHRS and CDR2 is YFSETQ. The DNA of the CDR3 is TGCGCCAGCAGCTTGGGCGAGGAGACGATGAACACTGAAGCTTTCTTT. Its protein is CASSLGEETMNTEAFF.

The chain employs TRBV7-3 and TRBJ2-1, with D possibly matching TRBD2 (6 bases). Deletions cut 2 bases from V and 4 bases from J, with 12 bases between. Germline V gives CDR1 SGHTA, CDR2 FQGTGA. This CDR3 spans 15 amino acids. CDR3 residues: CASSLGGKAYNEQFF. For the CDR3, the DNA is TGTGCCAGCAGCTTAGGCGGGAAAGCATACAATGAGCAGTTCTTC. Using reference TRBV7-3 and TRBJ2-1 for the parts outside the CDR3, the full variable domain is GAGVSQTPSNKVTEKGKYVELRCDPISGHTALYWYRQSLGQGPEFLIYFQGTGAADDSGLPNDRFFAVRPEGSVSTLKIQRTERGDSAVYLCASSLGGKAYNEQFFGPGTRLTVL.

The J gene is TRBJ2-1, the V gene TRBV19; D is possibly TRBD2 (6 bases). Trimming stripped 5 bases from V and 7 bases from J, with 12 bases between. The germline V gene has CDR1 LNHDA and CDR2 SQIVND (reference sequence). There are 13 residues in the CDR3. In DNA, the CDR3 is TGTGCCAGTAGTCCCCGACTAGAGAATGAGCAGTTCTTC. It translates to CASSPRLENEQFF.

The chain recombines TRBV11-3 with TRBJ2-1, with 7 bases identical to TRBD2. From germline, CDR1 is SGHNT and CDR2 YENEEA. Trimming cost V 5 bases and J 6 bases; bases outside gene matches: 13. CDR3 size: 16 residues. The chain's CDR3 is CASSRPPTSLINEQFF. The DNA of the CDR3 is TGTGCCAGCAGCCGCCCCCCGACTAGCCTAATCAATGAGCAGTTCTTC.

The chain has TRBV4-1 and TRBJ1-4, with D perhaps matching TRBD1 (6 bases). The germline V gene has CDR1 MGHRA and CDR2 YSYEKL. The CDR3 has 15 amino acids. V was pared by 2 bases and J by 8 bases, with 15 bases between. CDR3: CASSQSLGRGEKLFF. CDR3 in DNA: TGCGCCAGCAGCCAATCGCTGGGGAGGGGGGAAAAACTGTTTTTT.

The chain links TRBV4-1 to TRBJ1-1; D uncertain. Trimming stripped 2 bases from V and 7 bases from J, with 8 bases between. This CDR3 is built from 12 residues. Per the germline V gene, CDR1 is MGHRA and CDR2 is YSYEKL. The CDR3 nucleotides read TGCGCCAGCAGCCAAAAAGGGAATGAAGCTTTCTTT. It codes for CASSQKGNEAFF.

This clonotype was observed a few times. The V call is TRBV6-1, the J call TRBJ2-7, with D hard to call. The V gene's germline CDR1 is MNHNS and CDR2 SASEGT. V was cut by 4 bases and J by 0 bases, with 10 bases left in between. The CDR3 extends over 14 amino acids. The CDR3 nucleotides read TGTGCCAGCAGTGTCAGTGACCTCTCCTACGAGCAGTACTTC. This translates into CASSVSDLSYEQYF.

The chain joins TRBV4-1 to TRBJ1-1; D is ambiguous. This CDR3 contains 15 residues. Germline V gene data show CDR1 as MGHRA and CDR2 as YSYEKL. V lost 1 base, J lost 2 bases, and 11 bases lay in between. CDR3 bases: TGCGCCAGCAGCCAAGTTGCTTTCGGAAACACTGAAGCTTTCTTT. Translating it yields CASSQVAFGNTEAFF.

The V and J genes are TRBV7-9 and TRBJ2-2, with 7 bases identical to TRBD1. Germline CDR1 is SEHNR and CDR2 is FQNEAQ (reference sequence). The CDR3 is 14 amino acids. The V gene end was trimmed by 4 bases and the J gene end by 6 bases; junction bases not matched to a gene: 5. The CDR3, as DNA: TGTGCCAGCAGCTCTACACAGGGGTCCGGGGAGCTGTTTTTT. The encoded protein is CASSSTQGSGELFF. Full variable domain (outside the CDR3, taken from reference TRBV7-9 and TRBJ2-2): DTGVSQNPRHKITKRGQNVTFRCDPISEHNRLYWYRQTLGQGPEFLTYFQNEAQLEKSRLLSDRFSAERPKGSFSTLEIQRTEQGDSAMYLCASSSTQGSGELFFGEGSRLTVL.

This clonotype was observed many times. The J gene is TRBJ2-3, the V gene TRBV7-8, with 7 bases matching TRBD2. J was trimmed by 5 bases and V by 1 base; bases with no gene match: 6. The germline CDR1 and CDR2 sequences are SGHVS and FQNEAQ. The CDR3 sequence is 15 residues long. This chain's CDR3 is CASSLVPAGLDTQYF. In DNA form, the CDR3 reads TGTGCCAGCAGCTTAGTTCCAGCGGGGTTAGATACGCAGTATTTT.

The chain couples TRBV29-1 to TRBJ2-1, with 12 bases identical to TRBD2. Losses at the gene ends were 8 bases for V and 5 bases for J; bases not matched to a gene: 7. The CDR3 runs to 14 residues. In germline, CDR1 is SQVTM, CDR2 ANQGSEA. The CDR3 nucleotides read TGCAGCTTAGAGCTAGCGGGGGGGAACAATGAGCAGTTCTTC. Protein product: CSLELAGGNNEQFF.

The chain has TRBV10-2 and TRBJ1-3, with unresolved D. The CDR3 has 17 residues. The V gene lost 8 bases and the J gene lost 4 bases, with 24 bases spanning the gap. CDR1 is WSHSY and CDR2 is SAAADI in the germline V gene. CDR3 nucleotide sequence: TGCGCCAGCTCCCCCGGACTTTACACCTTCTCGGGAAACACCATATATTTT. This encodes CASSPGLYTFSGNTIYF.

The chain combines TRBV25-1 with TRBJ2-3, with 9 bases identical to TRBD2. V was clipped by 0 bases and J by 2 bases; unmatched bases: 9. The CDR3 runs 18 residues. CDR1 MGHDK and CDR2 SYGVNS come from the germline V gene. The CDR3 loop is CASSEYIAGGYYTDTQYF. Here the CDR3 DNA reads TGTGCCAGCAGTGAATATATTGCGGGGGGGTACTACACAGATACGCAGTATTTT.